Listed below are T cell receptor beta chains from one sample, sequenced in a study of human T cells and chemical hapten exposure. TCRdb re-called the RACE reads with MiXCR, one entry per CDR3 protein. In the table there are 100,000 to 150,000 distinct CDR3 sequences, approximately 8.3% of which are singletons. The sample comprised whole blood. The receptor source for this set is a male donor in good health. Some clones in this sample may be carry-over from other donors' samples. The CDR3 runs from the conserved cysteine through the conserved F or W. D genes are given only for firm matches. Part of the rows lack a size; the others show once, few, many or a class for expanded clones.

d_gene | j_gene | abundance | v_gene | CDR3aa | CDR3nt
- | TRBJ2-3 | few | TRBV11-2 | CASSFRGGEGTDTQYF | TGTGCCAGCAGCTTCAGGGGAGGGGAGGGCACAGATACGCAGTATTTT
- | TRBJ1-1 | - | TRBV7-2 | CASSSSRDTFTEAFF | TGTGCCAGCAGCTCGAGCCGGGACACCTTCACTGAAGCTTTCTTT
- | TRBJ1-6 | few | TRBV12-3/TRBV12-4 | CASSQGPSYNSPLHF | TGTGCCAGCAGTCAGGGACCCTCCTATAATTCACCCCTCCACTTT
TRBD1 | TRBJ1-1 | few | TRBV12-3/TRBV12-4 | CASSRGTGGPEAFF | TGTGCCAGCAGTAGAGGGACAGGGGGCCCTGAAGCTTTCTTT
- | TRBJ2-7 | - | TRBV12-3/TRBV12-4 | CASSFMGPSSYEQYF | TGTGCCAGCAGTTTTATGGGGCCAAGCTCCTACGAGCAGTACTTC
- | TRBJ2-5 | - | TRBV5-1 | CASRGGNQETQYF | TGCGCCAGCAGAGGAGGAAACCAAGAGACCCAGTACTTC
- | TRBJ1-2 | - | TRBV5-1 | CASSLAGDGGYTF | TGCGCCAGCAGCTTGGCAGGGGACGGCGGCTACACCTTC
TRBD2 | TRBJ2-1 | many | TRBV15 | CATSRDLGAGESNEQFF | TGTGCCACCAGCAGAGATCTCGGGGCGGGGGAGAGCAATGAGCAGTTCTTC
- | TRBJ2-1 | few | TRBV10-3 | CAISESWNEQFF | TGTGCCATCAGTGAGTCCTGGAATGAGCAGTTCTTC
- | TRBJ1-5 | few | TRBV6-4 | CASSDSSLYFSNQPQHF | TGTGCCAGCAGTGACTCGAGTCTTTACTTTAGCAATCAGCCCCAGCATTTT
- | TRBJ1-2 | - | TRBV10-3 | CAISESTSGSYTF | TGTGCCATCAGTGAGTCGACTTCTGGGAGTTACACCTTC
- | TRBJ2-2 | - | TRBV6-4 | CASSMESTGELFF | TGTGCCAGCAGTATGGAAAGCACCGGGGAGCTGTTTTTT
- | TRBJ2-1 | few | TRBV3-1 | CASSQVADYNEQFF | TGTGCCAGCAGCCAAGTAGCAGATTACAATGAGCAGTTCTTC
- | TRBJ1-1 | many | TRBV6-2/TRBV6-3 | CASGVGLSSEAFF | TGTGCCAGCGGCGTTGGGCTTTCATCTGAAGCTTTCTTT
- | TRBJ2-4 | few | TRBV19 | CASSISSALKNIQYF | TGTGCCAGTAGTATATCGTCAGCCTTAAAAAACATTCAGTACTTC
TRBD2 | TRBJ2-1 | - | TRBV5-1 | CASRTSGRAYNEQFF | TGCGCCAGCAGGACTAGCGGGAGGGCATACAATGAGCAGTTCTTC
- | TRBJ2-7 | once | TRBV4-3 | CASSQEEVRAGSYEQYF | TGCGCCAGCAGCCAAGAAGAGGTCAGGGCGGGCTCCTACGAGCAGTACTTC
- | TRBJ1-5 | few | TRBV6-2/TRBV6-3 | CASSKGLNQPQHF | TGTGCCAGCAGTAAGGGCCTCAATCAGCCCCAGCATTTT
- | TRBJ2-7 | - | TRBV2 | CASSPGPYRDDYEQYF | TGTGCCAGCAGTCCAGGCCCTTACCGGGACGATTACGAGCAGTACTTC